This T cell receptor beta chain comes out of a study of T cell repertoires in cytomegalovirus infection. Whole-study context: Matching HLA type, along with CMV infection, was indicated by public TCR beta signatures. Broader study findings: What dominated the ex vivo response were HLA-C-restricted CMV-specific TCR beta clonotypes. Based on cumulative public TCR beta family frequency, carriers of CMV plus the relevant HLA were identified.

The CDR3 has 14 amino acids. In germline, CDR1 is MDHEN, CDR2 SYDVKM. Points on this clonotype: Its antigen remains unknown. At one boundary the junction diverges from the germline segment, which might be a read error.

From the reads, TCRdb called clonotypes with MiXCR, one entry per CDR3 protein. This sample has roughly 280,000 distinct CDR3 sequences, with 8% to 9.5% found just once. Sequencing was carried out using PBMCs. The rearrangement joins TRBV28 to TRBJ1-5; D is possibly TRBD1 (5 bases). This TCR derives from a human donor in good health (CMV status not recorded). Some clones in this sample may be carry-over from other donors' samples. DNA for the CDR3: TGTGCCAGCAGTTCCGTCGACAGCATTCAGCCCCAGCATTTT. It codes for CASSSVDSIQPQHF.